This TCR beta chain was sequenced for a study of shared clonotypes between healthy human individuals. Study observations and caveats: Against clonotypes common to all four donors, non-shared ones had lower generation probabilities. The low donor count limited represented genetic and exposure-history diversity. Among donors, clonotype sharing was expected to be affected by sequencing depth.

Profiling relied on immunoSEQ multiplex PCR, and the TCRdb table lists in-frame clones only, not all of them. The data contain approximately 2.4 million clones, 95% of them singletons. From CD4+ cells came CD45RA+ naive and CD45RA-negative memory subsets. The germline CDR1 and CDR2 sequences are SGHDT and YYEEEE. The CDR3 length is 14 residues. V lost 6 bases and J lost 3, with 16 bases in between. A remark on this clone: The antigen remains unidentified.

The receptor was derived from a man younger than 30 in good health. Input material: naive CD4+ T cells sorted from blood. This sample's subset: CD45RA+ positively selected. The V and J genes are TRBV5-6 and TRBJ2-7; D remains unclear. The DNA of the CDR3 is TGTGCCAGCACCAGGACGGCCGGACGCTACGAGCAGTACTTC. This codes for CASTRTAGRYEQYF.